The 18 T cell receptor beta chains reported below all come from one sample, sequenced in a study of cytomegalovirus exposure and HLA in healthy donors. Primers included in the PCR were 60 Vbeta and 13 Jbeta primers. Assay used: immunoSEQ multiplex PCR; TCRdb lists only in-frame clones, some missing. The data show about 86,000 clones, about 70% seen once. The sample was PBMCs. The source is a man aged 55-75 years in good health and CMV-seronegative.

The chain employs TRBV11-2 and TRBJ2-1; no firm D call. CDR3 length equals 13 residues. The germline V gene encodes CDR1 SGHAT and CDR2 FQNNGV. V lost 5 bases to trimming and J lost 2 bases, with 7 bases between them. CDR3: CASSPLTYNEQFF. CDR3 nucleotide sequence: TGTGCCAGCAGCCCACTAACCTACAATGAGCAGTTCTTC.

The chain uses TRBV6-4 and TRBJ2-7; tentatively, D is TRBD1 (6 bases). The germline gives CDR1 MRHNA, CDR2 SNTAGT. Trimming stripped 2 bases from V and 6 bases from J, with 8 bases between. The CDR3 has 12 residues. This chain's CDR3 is CASSDGRGEQYF. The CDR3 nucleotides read TGTGCCAGCAGTGACGGCAGGGGCGAGCAGTACTTC.

CDR3 sequence reads: CAISDLVRGSTEAFF. The DNA of the CDR3 is TGTGCCATCAGTGATCTAGTGAGGGGGAGCACTGAAGCTTTCTTT. The genes are TRBV10-3 and TRBJ1-1; D is perhaps TRBD1 (6 bases). Germline loops: CDR1 ENHRY, CDR2 SYGVKD. With 3 bases removed from V and 4 bases from J, the gap between germline ends came to 15 bases. CDR3 length: 15 residues.

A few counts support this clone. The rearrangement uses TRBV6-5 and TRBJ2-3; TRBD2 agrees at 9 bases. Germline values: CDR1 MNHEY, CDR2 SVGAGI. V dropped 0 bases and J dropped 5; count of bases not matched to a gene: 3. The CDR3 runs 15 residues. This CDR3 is CASSYSRLAEDTQYF. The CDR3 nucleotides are TGTGCCAGCAGTTACTCGAGACTAGCGGAAGATACGCAGTATTTT.

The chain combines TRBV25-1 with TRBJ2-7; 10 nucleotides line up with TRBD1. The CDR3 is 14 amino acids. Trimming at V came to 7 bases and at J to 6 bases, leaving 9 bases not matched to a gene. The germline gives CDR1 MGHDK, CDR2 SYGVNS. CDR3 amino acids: CASKGTGVVSEQYF. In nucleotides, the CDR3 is TGTGCCAGCAAAGGGACAGGGGTGGTAAGCGAGCAGTACTTC.

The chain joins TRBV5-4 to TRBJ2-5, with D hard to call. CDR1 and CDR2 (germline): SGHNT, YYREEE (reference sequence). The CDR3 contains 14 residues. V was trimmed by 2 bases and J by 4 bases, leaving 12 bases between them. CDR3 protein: CASSFVESSETQYF. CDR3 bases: TGTGCCAGCAGCTTCGTCGAGAGTTCAGAGACCCAGTACTTC.

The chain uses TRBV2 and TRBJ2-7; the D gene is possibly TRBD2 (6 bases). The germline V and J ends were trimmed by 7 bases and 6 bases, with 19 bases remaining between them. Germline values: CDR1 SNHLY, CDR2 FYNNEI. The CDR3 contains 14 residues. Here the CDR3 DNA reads TGTGCCAGCAAGTTTAACGGGGGAAGGGGCGAGCAGTACTTC. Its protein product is CASKFNGGRGEQYF.

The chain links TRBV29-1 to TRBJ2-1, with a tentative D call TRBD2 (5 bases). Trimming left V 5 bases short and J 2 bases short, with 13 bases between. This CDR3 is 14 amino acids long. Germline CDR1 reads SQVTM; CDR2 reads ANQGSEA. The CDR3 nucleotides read TGCAGCGTTATTATCCGGGGTGCCTACAATGAGCAGTTCTTC. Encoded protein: CSVIIRGAYNEQFF.

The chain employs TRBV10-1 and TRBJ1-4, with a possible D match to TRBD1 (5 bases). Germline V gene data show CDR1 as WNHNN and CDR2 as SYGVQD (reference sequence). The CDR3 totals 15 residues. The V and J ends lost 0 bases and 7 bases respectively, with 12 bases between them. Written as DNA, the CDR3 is TGCGCCAGCAGTGAGTCCCGTTCAGGGCGTGAAAAACTGTTTTTT. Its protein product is CASSESRSGREKLFF.

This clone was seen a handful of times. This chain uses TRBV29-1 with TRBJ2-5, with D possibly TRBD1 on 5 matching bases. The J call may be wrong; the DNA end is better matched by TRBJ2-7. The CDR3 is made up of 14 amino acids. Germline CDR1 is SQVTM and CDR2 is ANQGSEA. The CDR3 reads CSALPQDASYEQYF. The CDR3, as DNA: TGCAGCGCCTTACCACAGGATGCCTCCTACGAGCAGTACTTC.

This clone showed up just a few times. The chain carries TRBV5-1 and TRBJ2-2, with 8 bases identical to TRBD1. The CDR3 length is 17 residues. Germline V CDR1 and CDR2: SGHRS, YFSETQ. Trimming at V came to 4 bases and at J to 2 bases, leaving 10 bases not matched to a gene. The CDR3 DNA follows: TGCGCCAGCAGCGATCCTGCCAGGGGGCTAAACACCGGGGAGCTGTTTTTT. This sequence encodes CASSDPARGLNTGELFF. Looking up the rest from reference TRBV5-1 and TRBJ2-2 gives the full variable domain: KAGVTQTPRYLIKTRGQQVTLSCSPISGHRSVSWYQQTPGQGLQFLFEYFSETQRNKGNFPGRFSGRQFSNSRSEMNVSTLELGDSALYLCASSDPARGLNTGELFFGEGSRLTVL.

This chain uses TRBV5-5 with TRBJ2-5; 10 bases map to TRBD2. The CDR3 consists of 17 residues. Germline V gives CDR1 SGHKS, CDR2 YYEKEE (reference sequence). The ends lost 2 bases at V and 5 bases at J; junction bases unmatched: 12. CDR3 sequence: CASSLGFLAGAGETQYF. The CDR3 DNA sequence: TGTGCCAGCAGCTTAGGATTTCTAGCGGGAGCGGGTGAGACCCAGTACTTC.

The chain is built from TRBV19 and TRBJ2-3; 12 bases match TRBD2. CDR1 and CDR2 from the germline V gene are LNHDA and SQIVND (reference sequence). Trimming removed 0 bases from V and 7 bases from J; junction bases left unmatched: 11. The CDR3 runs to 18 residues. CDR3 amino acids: CASSIDPPTSGSRNTQYF. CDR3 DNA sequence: TGTGCCAGTAGTATAGATCCACCGACTAGCGGGAGTAGGAATACGCAGTATTTT. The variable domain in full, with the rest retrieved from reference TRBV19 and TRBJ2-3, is DGGITQSPKYLFRKEGQNVTLSCEQNLNHDAMYWYRQDPGQGLRLIYYSQIVNDFQKGDIAEGYSVSREKKESFPLTVTSAQKNPTAFYLCASSIDPPTSGSRNTQYFGPGTRLTVL.

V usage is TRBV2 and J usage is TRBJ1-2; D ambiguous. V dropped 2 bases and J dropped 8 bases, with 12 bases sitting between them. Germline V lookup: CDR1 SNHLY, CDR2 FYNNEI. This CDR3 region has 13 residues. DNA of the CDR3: TGTGCCAGCAGTGAACCCGGGAAACGAGGCTACACCTTC. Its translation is CASSEPGKRGYTF.

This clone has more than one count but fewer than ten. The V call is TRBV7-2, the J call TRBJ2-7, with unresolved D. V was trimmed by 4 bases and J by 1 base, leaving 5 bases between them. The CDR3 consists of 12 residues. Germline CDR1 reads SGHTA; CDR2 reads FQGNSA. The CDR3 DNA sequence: TGTGCCAGCAGCTCGCTATCCTACGAGCAGTACTTC. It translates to CASSSLSYEQYF.

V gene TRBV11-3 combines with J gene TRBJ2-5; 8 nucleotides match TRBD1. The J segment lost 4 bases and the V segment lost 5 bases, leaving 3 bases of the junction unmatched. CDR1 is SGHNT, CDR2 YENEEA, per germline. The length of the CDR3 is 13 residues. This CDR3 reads CASSGTGGETQYF. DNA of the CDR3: TGTGCCAGCAGCGGGACAGGAGGAGAGACCCAGTACTTC.

The CDR3 bases are TGTGCCAGCAGCAAGCGGGGCCCCACCGGGGAGCTGTTTTTT. Protein product: CASSKRGPTGELFF. This chain connects TRBV6-5 to TRBJ2-2, with 7 bases identical to TRBD2. The CDR3 is 14 amino acids. The J segment lost 4 bases and the V segment lost 6 bases, leaving 5 bases of the junction unmatched. The germline V gene has CDR1 MNHEY and CDR2 SVGAGI.

The CDR3 region is CASSPLTSTLEQYF. CDR3 in DNA: TGTGCCAGCAGCCCCTTAACTAGTACGCTCGAGCAGTACTTC. The V and J genes are TRBV11-2 and TRBJ2-7, with D maybe TRBD2 (5 bases). Germline V gives CDR1 SGHAT, CDR2 FQNNGV. V dropped 5 bases and J dropped 6 bases, with 17 bases sitting between them. This CDR3 is 14 amino acids long. Complete variable domain (other parts from reference TRBV11-2 and TRBJ2-7): EAGVAQSPRYKIIEKRQSVAFWCNPISGHATLYWYQQILGQGPKLLIQFQNNGVVDDSQLPKDRFSAERLKGVDSTLKIQPAKLEDSAVYLCASSPLTSTLEQYFGPGTRLTVT.